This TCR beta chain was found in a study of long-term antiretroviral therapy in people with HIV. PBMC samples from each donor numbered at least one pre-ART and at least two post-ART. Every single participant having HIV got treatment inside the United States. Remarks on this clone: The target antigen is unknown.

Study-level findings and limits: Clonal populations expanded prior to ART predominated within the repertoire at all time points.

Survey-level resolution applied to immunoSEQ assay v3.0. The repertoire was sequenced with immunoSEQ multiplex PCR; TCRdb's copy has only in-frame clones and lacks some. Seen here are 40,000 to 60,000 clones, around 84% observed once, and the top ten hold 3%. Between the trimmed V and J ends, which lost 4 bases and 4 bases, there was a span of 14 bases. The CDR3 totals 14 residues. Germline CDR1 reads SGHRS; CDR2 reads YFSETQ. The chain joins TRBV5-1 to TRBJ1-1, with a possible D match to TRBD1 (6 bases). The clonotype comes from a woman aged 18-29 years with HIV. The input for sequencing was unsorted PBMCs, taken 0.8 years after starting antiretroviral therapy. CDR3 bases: TGCGCCAGCAGCCCGTCGGGGGGGCTCACTGAAGCTTTCTTT. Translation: CASSPSGGLTEAFF.